Only a few counts were recorded for the clone carrying this T cell receptor beta chain. The record originates from a study of blood T cell repertoires in COVID-19. Across the study: COVID-19 samples collected from the United States, Italy and Spain covered acute and convalescent phases. The cDNA or gDNA used as material had been derived from T cells, B-cell-depleted T cells, or PBMCs.

As processed by the authors: Reference gene primer amplification gave estimated nucleated cell counts. Here immunoSEQ multiplex PCR was the method, and the copy in TCRdb shows in-frame clones only, minus some. V, J and clone size were drawn from that table, and D and trimming were deduced from the DNA. The sample lists about 61,000 clones, around 77% occurring once. The sequenced material came from peripheral blood. This TCR was sampled from a man at least 80 years old with active or convalescent COVID-19.

The CDR3 is CSVATANSPLHF. CDR3 in DNA: TGCAGCGTTGCGACAGCAAATTCACCCCTCCACTTT. The chain is built from TRBV29-1 and TRBJ1-6; perhaps TRBD1 as D (5 bases). Germline V lookup: CDR1 SQVTM, CDR2 ANQGSEA. The CDR3 loop spans 12 amino acids. V gave up 4 bases and J gave up 7 bases, with 8 bases separating them.